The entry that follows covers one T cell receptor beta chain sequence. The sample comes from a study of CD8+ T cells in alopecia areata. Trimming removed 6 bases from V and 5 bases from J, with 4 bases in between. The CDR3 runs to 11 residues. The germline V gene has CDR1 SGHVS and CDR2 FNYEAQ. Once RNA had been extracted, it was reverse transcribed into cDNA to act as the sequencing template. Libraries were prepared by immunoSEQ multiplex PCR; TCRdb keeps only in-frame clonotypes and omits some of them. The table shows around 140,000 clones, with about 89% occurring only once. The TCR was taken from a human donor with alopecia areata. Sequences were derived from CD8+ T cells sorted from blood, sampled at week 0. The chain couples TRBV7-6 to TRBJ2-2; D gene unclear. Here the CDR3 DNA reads TGTGCCAGCAGGATAACCGGGGAGCTGTTTTTT. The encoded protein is CASRITGELFF.